This is a list of T cell receptor beta chains from one sample in a study of T-cell memory formation after mild COVID-19. From the 5' RACE reads, TCRdb called clonotypes with MiXCR, one entry per CDR3 protein. The sample lists 15,000 or so distinct CDR3 sequences, around 20% occurring once. The sequenced sample was PBMCs or a T cell subset sorted from them (not recorded which). These receptors were taken from a man younger than 35 who had mild COVID-19 (a few samples of this study predate the infection). Cell type and time point are not known. Both conserved end residues are part of each CDR3.

>TRBJ2-1|TRBV7-3
CASSLTASYNEQFF
>TRBJ1-4|TRBV6-5
CASSYRTTIEKLFF
>TRBJ2-7|TRBV7-8
CASSLPPYEQYF
>TRBJ1-1|TRBV10-3
CAISESILLVRRNTEAFF
>TRBJ2-3|TRBV9
CASSGQGSTDTQYF
>TRBJ2-5|TRBV27
CASSPGTRKETQYF
>TRBJ2-1|TRBV7-9
CASSTQGQGHNEQFF
>TRBJ2-1|TRBV19
CASLPRAGVYNEQFF
>TRBJ1-2|TRBV20-1
CSARGDPNYGYTF
>TRBJ2-3|TRBV7-9
CASSFLAATTDTQYF
>TRBJ2-5|TRBV7-9
CASSSGLEGTQYF
>TRBJ1-1|TRBV27
CASTGQFNTEAFF
>TRBJ2-3|TRBV6-6
CASSFLQGADTQYF
>TRBJ2-5|TRBV7-9
CASRTGGGETQYF
>TRBJ2-2|TRBV6-2/TRBV6-3
CASSTIRRLAGDTGELFF
>TRBJ2-3|TRBV12-3/TRBV12-4
CASSLSGTSDTQYF
>TRBJ1-5|TRBV19
CASSIGERSPQHF